This T cell receptor beta chain derives from a study of blood T cell repertoires in COVID-19. Original processing notes: The authors estimated nucleated cell counts from reference gene primer amplification. Only in-frame clones appear in the TCRdb table, and some are missing; sequencing was by immunoSEQ multiplex PCR. Clonal size and the V and J genes are those of that table, whereas D and trimming came from the DNA. The sample comprises over 150,000 clones, roughly 84% of which are singletons, and approximately 3% rests with the top ten. CDR1 is LGHDT and CDR2 is YNNKEL in the germline V gene (reference sequence). Trimming shortened V by 6 bases and J by 2 bases, and 16 bases separated the two germline ends. CDR3 length: 15 residues.

J is TRBJ1-1 and V is TRBV3-1 (or the pseudogene TRBV3-2); TRBD1 might be the D (5 bases). The sequenced sample consisted of PBMCs or T cells enriched from blood (not recorded which). The source of this sequence is a woman in her twenties or thirties who had recovered from COVID-19. Written as DNA, the CDR3 is TGTGCCAGCAGTAGGGGACTTTTAGGAAACACTGAAGCTTTCTTT. This sequence encodes CASSRGLLGNTEAFF.